These 3 T cell receptor beta chains were all obtained from the same sample, sequenced in a study of OX40 agonist ivuxolimab in advanced cancers. Sequencing was performed with immunoSEQ multiplex PCR; in TCRdb, only in-frame clones are kept and a portion is missing. The sample lists 65,000 to 85,000 clones; 80% to 95% were seen once. Sequenced material: CD4+ or CD8+ T cells sorted from blood, taken in a trial of the OX40 agonist ivuxolimab. The receptors derive from an adult with an advanced solid tumor such as melanoma, head and neck, liver or kidney cancer.

The chain is built from TRBV2 and TRBJ2-7; the D is unclear. CDR3 length: 14 residues. Germline assignment: CDR1 SNHLY and CDR2 FYNNEI. The V and J ends lost 1 base and 2 bases respectively, with 9 bases between them. The CDR3 protein is CASSEGGLPYEQYF. CDR3 nucleotides: TGTGCCAGCAGTGAAGGTGGTTTGCCCTACGAGCAGTACTTC. The full variable domain, rest sourced from reference TRBV2 and TRBJ2-7, is EPEVTQTPSHQVTQMGQEVILRCVPISNHLYFYWYRQILGQKVEFLVSFYNNEISEKSEIFDDQFSVERPDGSNFTLKIRSTKLEDSAMYFCASSEGGLPYEQYFGPGTRLTVT.

The CDR3 DNA is TGTGCCAGTAGTCCCGGACTAGCAGATTACAATGAGCAGTTCTTC. Translation gives CASSPGLADYNEQFF. The chain joins TRBV19 to TRBJ2-1; 8 positions agree with TRBD2. CDR3 length: 15 residues. The germline gives CDR1 LNHDA, CDR2 SQIVND (reference sequence). After removal of 5 bases from V and 4 bases from J, the junction contained 7 bases not matched to a gene.

This clone was detected only a few times. The chain couples TRBV9 to TRBJ1-1, with 9 bases fitting TRBD1. Unmatched junction bases numbered 5, after V lost 3 bases and J lost 2 bases. Germline loops: CDR1 SGDLS, CDR2 YYNGEE. The CDR3 contains 15 residues. The CDR3 region has the DNA TGTGCCAGCAGCGCTCTGGGACAGGGTAACACTGAAGCTTTCTTT. This encodes CASSALGQGNTEAFF.